This record covers a single T cell receptor beta chain. Sequencing was performed with immunoSEQ multiplex PCR; in TCRdb, only in-frame clones are kept and a portion is missing. This sample yields hundreds of thousands of clones, of which around 74% are seen a single time; 1.5% to 2% belongs to the top ten. The entry originates in a study of shared clonotypes between healthy human individuals. Germline V gene sequence: CDR1 LNHDA, CDR2 SQIVND (reference sequence). The CDR3 loop spans 13 amino acids. V lost 5 bases and J lost 5, with 10 bases in between. The sequenced sample was memory CD4+ T cells sorted from blood. Indicated subset: CD45RA-negative fraction. The TCR originated in a woman aged 25-40 years in good health. V gene TRBV19 combines with J gene TRBJ2-1, with D unclear. The CDR3 spells CASSSLRHNEQFF. DNA of the CDR3: TGTGCCAGTAGTTCCCTTCGTCACAATGAGCAGTTCTTC. Based on the CDR3 plus reference TRBV19 and TRBJ2-1, the full variable domain is DGGITQSPKYLFRKEGQNVTLSCEQNLNHDAMYWYRQDPGQGLRLIYYSQIVNDFQKGDIAEGYSVSREKKESFPLTVTSAQKNPTAFYLCASSSLRHNEQFFGPGTRLTVL.